Presented here are 25 T cell receptor beta chains from one specimen sequenced in a study of blood T cell repertoires in COVID-19. TCRdb keeps only in-frame clones here, not all; method: immunoSEQ multiplex PCR. The sample lists roughly 84,000 clones, 70% to 85% occurring once. Material for sequencing was peripheral blood. These receptors originate from a woman aged 45 to 65 with acute or convalescent COVID-19.

The chain is built from TRBV7-8 and TRBJ2-1; 9 bases are shared with TRBD1. Germline V gene data show CDR1 as SGHVS and CDR2 as FQNEAQ. This CDR3 contains 15 residues. V was clipped by 1 base and J by 8 bases; unmatched bases: 6. For the CDR3, the DNA is TGTGCCAGCAGCTTAGGGGACAGGGATGGCGATGAGCAGTTCTTC. It encodes CASSLGDRDGDEQFF.

The rearrangement uses TRBV6-5 and TRBJ1-1, with TRBD1 as a possible D gene (6 bases). This CDR3 comprises 13 residues. V was shortened by 5 bases and J by 8 bases, with 15 bases between the two germline ends. Per germline, CDR1 MNHEY and CDR2 SVGAGI. This chain's CDR3 is CASSLREGGEAFF. The DNA for the CDR3 is TGTGCCAGCAGTCTCCGGGAGGGGGGAGAAGCTTTCTTT.

The gene calls are TRBV2 and TRBJ2-5; D unclear. The CDR3 extends over 14 amino acids. Per germline, CDR1 SNHLY and CDR2 FYNNEI. V shed 2 bases and J shed 1 base, with 8 bases lying between them. CDR3 amino acids: CASSEYLGQETQYF. In nucleotides, the CDR3 is TGTGCCAGCAGTGAATACCTAGGCCAAGAGACCCAGTACTTC.

The table lists this clone with a few counts. The rearrangement uses TRBV28 and TRBJ1-3, with 8 positions matching TRBD1. With 7 bases clipped from V and 2 bases from J, the junction kept 10 bases outside the gene matches. The germline V gene has CDR1 MDHEN and CDR2 SYDVKM. The CDR3 runs to 16 residues. The CDR3 loop is CASNPGQEEPGNTIYF. As DNA, the CDR3 is TGTGCCAGCAACCCGGGACAGGAAGAACCTGGAAACACCATATATTTT.

This sequence joins TRBV4-1 and TRBJ2-1; D gene uncertain. CDR3 length: 14 residues. The ends were cut back, 0 bases at V and 6 bases at J, with 9 bases in the middle. CDR1 MGHRA and CDR2 YSYEKL come from the germline V gene. CDR3 DNA: TGCGCCAGCAGCCAAGAAGTAGCCACCAATGAGCAGTTCTTC. This encodes CASSQEVATNEQFF.

The V gene is TRBV27, the J gene TRBJ1-6; possibly TRBD1 for D (6 bases). This CDR3 is 14 amino acids long. V lost 2 bases, J lost 7 bases, and 9 bases lay in between. Germline V gene sequence: CDR1 MNHEY, CDR2 SMNVEV (reference sequence). CDR3 DNA: TGTGCCAGCAGTTTAGCAGGGGCCAATTCACCCCTCCACTTT. This gives the protein CASSLAGANSPLHF.

This clone was counted only a few times. V gene TRBV6-4 combines with J gene TRBJ1-2; TRBD1 aligns across 9 bases. The CDR3 is 16 amino acids. Per germline, CDR1 MRHNA and CDR2 SNTAGT. Trimming at V came to 0 bases and at J to 4 bases, leaving 6 bases not matched to a gene. The CDR3 spells CASSDSRTGARYGYTF. CDR3 sequence (DNA): TGTGCCAGCAGTGACTCCCGGACAGGGGCCCGCTATGGCTACACCTTC.

The chain is built from TRBV7-6 and TRBJ2-2; D possibly corresponds to TRBD2 (5 bases). Deletions cut 6 bases from V and 4 bases from J, with 12 bases between. The CDR3 sequence is 14 residues long. Germline CDR1 reads SGHVS; CDR2 reads FNYEAQ. CDR3 sequence reads: CASSQSTSTGELFF. Written as DNA, the CDR3 is TGTGCCAGCAGTCAATCAACTAGCACCGGGGAGCTGTTTTTT. The whole variable domain, filled in from reference TRBV7-6 and TRBJ2-2, reads GAGVSQSPRYKVTKRGQDVALRCDPISGHVSLYWYRQALGQGPEFLTYFNYEAQQDKSGLPNDRFSAERPEGSISTLTIQRTEQRDSAMYRCASSQSTSTGELFFGEGSRLTVL.

J is TRBJ2-7 and V is TRBV6-5, with TRBD2 matching over 11 bases. This CDR3 spans 15 amino acids. V lost 5 bases, J lost 1 base, and 4 bases stayed unmatched. Germline assignment: CDR1 MNHEY and CDR2 SVGAGI. Here the CDR3 reads CASSPLAGVSYEQYF. The CDR3 DNA reads as TGTGCCAGCAGTCCACTAGCGGGGGTTTCCTACGAGCAGTACTTC.

This chain uses TRBV7-8 with TRBJ2-7, with a possible D match to TRBD2 (6 bases). Per the germline V gene, CDR1 is SGHVS and CDR2 is FQNEAQ. The CDR3 totals 15 residues. Trimming removed 2 bases from V and 6 bases from J, with 17 bases in between. The CDR3 coding sequence is TGTGCCAGCAGCTTACCCCTGGCAGGGAGGAGCGAGCAGTACTTC. Residues: CASSLPLAGRSEQYF.

The chain carries TRBV28 and TRBJ1-5; the match to TRBD1 covers 11 bases. The CDR3 contains 14 residues. Germline lookup yields CDR1 MDHEN and CDR2 SYDVKM. Trimming at V came to 4 bases and at J to 7 bases, leaving 3 bases not matched to a gene. The CDR3 coding sequence is TGTGCCAGCAGTTGGGACAGGGGGGGACAGCCCCAGCATTTT. Residues: CASSWDRGGQPQHF.

This chain connects TRBV25-1 to TRBJ1-2; a possible D gene is TRBD1 (6 bases). The CDR3 contains 15 residues. Trimming took 8 bases from V and 2 from J, leaving 18 bases between them. Per the germline V gene, CDR1 is MGHDK and CDR2 is SYGVNS. The CDR3 protein is CASYQTGYRNYGYTF. CDR3 DNA sequence: TGTGCCAGCTACCAAACAGGGTATCGGAACTATGGCTACACCTTC.

This clone was counted only a few times. This chain joins TRBV21-1 and TRBJ2-7; the table's D call of TRBD2 was not tested on the DNA. TRBV21-1 is a documented pseudogene. CDR3 length: 20 residues. CDR3 sequence (DNA): TGTGCCAGCAGTCAGGGTCGGTTCCAGCGGGGGGGCCTATTCCCCGACGAGCAGTACTTC. Translating gives CASSQGRFQRGGLFPDEQYF.

Worth noting for this clone: The sample carries other DNA sequences with the same CDR3. The chain employs TRBV6-5 and TRBJ1-1; D gene ambiguous. The ends were cut back, 0 bases at V and 1 base at J, with 6 bases in the middle. Per the germline V gene, CDR1 is MNHEY and CDR2 is SVGAGI. This CDR3 spans 14 amino acids. The CDR3 sequence is CASSYSGGNTEAFF. DNA of the CDR3: TGTGCCAGCAGTTACTCTGGAGGGAACACTGAAGCTTTCTTT.

In its sample, this clone was seen a few times. V usage is TRBV11-1 and J usage is TRBJ1-4; unclear D gene. V was pared by 3 bases and J by 2 bases, with 7 bases between. Per the germline V gene, CDR1 is SGHAT and CDR2 is FQDESV (reference sequence). The length of the CDR3 is 14 residues. In nucleotides, the CDR3 is TGTGCCAGCAGCTTGAGCGGGACTAATGAAAAACTGTTTTTT. Encoded protein: CASSLSGTNEKLFF. Full variable domain (rest looked up from reference TRBV11-1 and TRBJ1-4): EAEVAQSPRYKITEKSQAVAFWCDPISGHATLYWYRQILGQGPELLVQFQDESVVDDSQLPKDRFSAERLKGVDSTLKIQPAELGDSAMYLCASSLSGTNEKLFFGSGTQLSVL.

This clone is a singleton in its sample. The chain is built from TRBV27 and TRBJ2-2; D remains ambiguous. Germline lookup yields CDR1 MNHEY and CDR2 SMNVEV (reference sequence). V was cut by 6 bases and J by 2 bases, with 7 bases left in between. This CDR3 spans 13 amino acids. This CDR3 is CASSTTNTGELFF. DNA for the CDR3: TGTGCCAGCAGCACCACAAACACCGGGGAGCTGTTTTTT.

Of note for this clone: Additional DNA sequences in this sample encode the identical CDR3. The rearrangement uses TRBV7-9 and TRBJ1-2; D ambiguous. With 2 bases removed from V and 2 bases from J, the gap between germline ends came to 9 bases. CDR1 is SEHNR and CDR2 is FQNEAQ in the germline V gene (reference sequence). This CDR3 has 14 residues. This chain's CDR3 is CASSLSGPNYGYTF. CDR3 coding DNA: TGTGCCAGCAGCTTATCAGGTCCGAACTATGGCTACACCTTC. The full variable domain, completed using reference TRBV7-9 and TRBJ1-2, is DTGVSQNPRHKITKRGQNVTFRCDPISEHNRLYWYRQTLGQGPEFLTYFQNEAQLEKSRLLSDRFSAERPKGSFSTLEIQRTEQGDSAMYLCASSLSGPNYGYTFGSGTRLTVV.

The rearrangement joins TRBV28 to TRBJ1-1; possible D gene TRBD1, 6 bases. Germline CDR1 and CDR2: MDHEN and SYDVKM. The length of the CDR3 is 12 residues. Trimming removed 4 bases from V and 7 bases from J, with 10 bases in between. The chain's CDR3 is CASSWTAYEAFF. Written as DNA, the CDR3 is TGTGCCAGCAGTTGGACAGCTTATGAAGCTTTCTTT.

The V and J genes are TRBV4-1 and TRBJ1-2; D possibly corresponds to TRBD1 (5 bases). V was trimmed by 0 bases and J by 6 bases, leaving 17 bases between them. The CDR3 consists of 16 residues. CDR1 is MGHRA, CDR2 YSYEKL, per germline. CDR3 residues: CASSQDLFGGRNGYTF. Here the CDR3 DNA reads TGCGCCAGCAGCCAAGATCTGTTTGGGGGGAGAAATGGCTACACCTTC.

CDR3 in amino acids: CASSSYYEQYF. DNA for the CDR3: TGTGCCAGCAGTTCCTACTACGAGCAGTACTTC. The chain has TRBV12-3 or TRBV12-4 and TRBJ2-7; D is unclear. The CDR3 totals 11 residues. Trimming left V 4 bases short and J 3 bases short, with 4 bases between.

The CDR3 DNA reads as TGTGCCACCCATCCTACAGGGCCTCTCAATGAGCAGTTCTTC. Translation gives CATHPTGPLNEQFF. The rearrangement joins TRBV6-5 to TRBJ2-1; D is perhaps TRBD1 (6 bases). In germline, CDR1 is MNHEY, CDR2 SVGAGI. CDR3 length equals 14 residues. V was clipped by 10 bases and J by 6 bases, with 19 bases between them.

This chain joins TRBV9 and TRBJ1-2; TRBD1 agrees at 10 bases. CDR1 SGDLS and CDR2 YYNGEE come from the germline V gene. The CDR3 runs to 16 residues. The J segment lost 0 bases and the V segment lost 5 bases, leaving 7 bases of the junction unmatched. CDR3 in amino acids: CASRSGTGASNYGYTF. The CDR3 bases are TGTGCCAGCAGGTCCGGGACAGGGGCGTCTAACTATGGCTACACCTTC.

J is TRBJ1-6 and V is TRBV3-1 (or the pseudogene TRBV3-2), with D hard to call. Germline lookup yields CDR1 LGHDT and CDR2 YNNKEL (reference sequence). The CDR3 covers 12 residues. Deletions cut 4 bases from V and 14 bases from J, with 12 bases between. This CDR3 is CASSRAGLTLHF. CDR3 nucleotide sequence: TGTGCCAGCAGCCGGGCAGGACTCACCCTCCACTTT.

The chain links TRBV5-1 to TRBJ2-7; TRBD2 is a possible D gene (6 bases). Germline CDR1 reads SGHRS; CDR2 reads YFSETQ. CDR3 size: 15 residues. V was shortened by 2 bases and J by 2 bases, with 14 bases between the two germline ends. CDR3 protein: CASSFGGTDPYEQYF. The CDR3 DNA is TGCGCCAGCAGCTTTGGGGGGACTGACCCCTACGAGCAGTACTTC. The complete variable domain, with remaining parts taken from reference TRBV5-1 and TRBJ2-7, reads KAGVTQTPRYLIKTRGQQVTLSCSPISGHRSVSWYQQTPGQGLQFLFEYFSETQRNKGNFPGRFSGRQFSNSRSEMNVSTLELGDSALYLCASSFGGTDPYEQYFGPGTRLTVT.

In this sample, this clone turned up once. The chain joins TRBV4-1 to TRBJ2-7, with D perhaps matching TRBD1 (6 bases). Per the germline V gene, CDR1 is MGHRA and CDR2 is YSYEKL. Deletions cut 0 bases from V and 2 bases from J, with 14 bases between. The CDR3 covers 16 residues. The CDR3 DNA is TGCGCCAGCAGCCAAGATCTAGGTGCAGGGGCCTACGAGCAGTACTTC. Amino acids: CASSQDLGAGAYEQYF.